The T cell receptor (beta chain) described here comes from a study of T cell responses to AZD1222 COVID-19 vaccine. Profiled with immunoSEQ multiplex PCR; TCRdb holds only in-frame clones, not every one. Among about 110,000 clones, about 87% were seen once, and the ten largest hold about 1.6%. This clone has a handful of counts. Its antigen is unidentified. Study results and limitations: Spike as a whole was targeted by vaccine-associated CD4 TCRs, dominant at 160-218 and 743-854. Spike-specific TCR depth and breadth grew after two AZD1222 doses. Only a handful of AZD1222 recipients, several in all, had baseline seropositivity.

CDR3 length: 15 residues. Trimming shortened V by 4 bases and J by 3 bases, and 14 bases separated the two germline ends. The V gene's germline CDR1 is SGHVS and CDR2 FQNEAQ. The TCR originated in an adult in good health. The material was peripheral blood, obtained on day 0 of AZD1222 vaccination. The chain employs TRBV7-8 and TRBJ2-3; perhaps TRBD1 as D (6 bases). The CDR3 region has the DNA TGTGCCAGCAGCTCCCCCGGGACAAGGACAGATACGCAGTATTTT. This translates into CASSSPGTRTDTQYF.